These 19 T cell receptor beta chains share one sample of origin, sequenced in a study of lung T cells in sarcoidosis with Löfgren's syndrome. TCRdb re-called the reads with MiXCR, one entry per CDR3 protein. The table shows roughly 63,000 distinct CDR3 sequences, with around 21% occurring only once. Sequencing was done on a sample of CD4+ T cells from PBMCs. These receptors were collected from a human donor with sarcoidosis (Löfgren's syndrome or another form), or a control subject (not recorded which).

This clonotype was counted many times. The chain links TRBV7-6 to TRBJ2-3; D is perhaps TRBD2 (7 bases). The CDR3 covers 18 residues. V was cut by 3 bases and J by 1 base, with 20 bases left in between. In germline, CDR1 is SGHVS, CDR2 FNYEAQ. In DNA form, the CDR3 reads TGTGCCAGCAGCTTGACCCACCCTGTAGGGGGGGGCACAGATACGCAGTATTTT. Translated: CASSLTHPVGGGTDTQYF.

As regards this clonotype: This sequence may be a read error, since a much larger clone differs from it by one base. The chain uses TRBV10-3 and TRBJ2-3; possibly TRBD1 or TRBD2 for D (5 bases each). This CDR3 region has 15 residues. Germline V gene data show CDR1 as ENHRY and CDR2 as SYGVKD. CDR3 DNA sequence: TGTGTCATCAGTGAGTCGGGGCGGCCGGATGATACGCAGTATTTT. Translation: CVISESGRPDDTQYF.

This clonotype was recorded at least ten times. V and J are TRBV5-1 and TRBJ1-1; no clear D. Trimming pared 4 bases from V and 1 base from J, leaving 11 bases between. There are 14 residues in the CDR3. Per the germline V gene, CDR1 is SGHRS and CDR2 is YFSETQ. This chain's CDR3 is CASSLDGQNTEAFF. The DNA for the CDR3 is TGCGCCAGCAGCCTCGACGGTCAGAACACTGAAGCTTTCTTT.

The chain carries TRBV12-3 or TRBV12-4 and TRBJ2-3, with a weak D call TRBD1 (5 bases). The V end was cut by 5 bases, the J end by 2 bases, with 8 bases between. The CDR3 extends over 13 amino acids. CDR3 sequence: CASSRQFTDTQYF. CDR3 sequence (DNA): TGTGCCAGCAGTCGACAGTTCACAGATACGCAGTATTTT.

This clonotype was detected many times. V usage is TRBV20-1 and J usage is TRBJ2-7; TRBD2 matches 12 bases. The CDR3 spans 14 residues. Germline V CDR1 and CDR2: DFQATT, SNEGSKA (reference sequence). V dropped 5 bases and J dropped 4; count of bases not matched to a gene: 6. The CDR3 DNA reads TGCAGTGCTCGGAGGACTAGCGGGGAATACGAGCAGTACGTC. Protein product: CSARRTSGEYEQYV.

This clonotype has at least ten counts. V and J are TRBV24-1 and TRBJ1-4, with D possibly being TRBD1 (5 bases). The germline V and J ends were trimmed by 9 bases and 6 bases, with 28 bases remaining between them. The germline V gene encodes CDR1 KGHDR and CDR2 SFDVKD. The CDR3 sequence is 18 residues long. The CDR3 reads CATPPGGRHGREDEKLFF. CDR3 coding DNA: TGTGCCACCCCCCCGGGGGGAAGACACGGCAGGGAGGATGAAAAACTGTTTTTT.

Concerning this clonotype itself: This could be a read error, since a much larger clone is one nucleotide away. V and J are TRBV20-1 and TRBJ2-1; TRBD1 agrees at 8 bases. CDR1 is DFQATT and CDR2 is SNEGSKA in the germline V gene (reference sequence). V shed 5 bases and J 8 bases; nucleotides not matched to a gene: 8. This CDR3 region has 13 residues. The CDR3 region is CSAAGGNGDEQFF. The CDR3 coding sequence is TGCAGTGCTGCAGGGGGCAATGGGGATGAGCAGTTCTTC.

J is TRBJ1-1 and V is TRBV30; TRBD1 might be the D (5 bases). Trimming left V 4 bases short and J 0 bases short, with 12 bases between. CDR3 size: 14 residues. Germline-derived CDR1 and CDR2 are GTSNPN and SVGIG (reference sequence). CDR3 DNA: TGTGCCTGGAATACCAGGGTAATGAACACTGAAGCTTTCTTT. Its translation: CAWNTRVMNTEAFF.

A remark on this clonotype: A much bigger clone sits one base away, suggesting this may be a read error. The J gene is TRBJ1-1, the V gene TRBV20-1, with TRBD1 as a possible D gene (6 bases). This CDR3 spans 13 amino acids. The V gene's germline CDR1 is DFQATT and CDR2 SNEGSKA (reference sequence). The CDR3 sequence is CSAKGQLNTEALF. The CDR3 nucleotides read TGCAGTGCTAAAGGACAGTTGAACACTGAAGCTCTCTTT.

Many counts were recorded for this clonotype. Compared with germline, one end of the junction differs, possibly owing to a read error. The V call is TRBV27, the J call TRBJ1-6; a possible D gene is TRBD1 (5 bases). The V gene's germline CDR1 is MNHEY and CDR2 SMNVEV (reference sequence). The CDR3 sequence is 8 residues long. CDR3 sequence (DNA): TGTGCCAGCAGTCCACAGGACTTC. Residues: CASSPQDF.

This clonotype was counted ten times or more. V is TRBV7-9 and J is TRBJ1-1, with unresolved D. The CDR3 has 13 amino acids. Trimming removed 2 bases from V and 5 bases from J, with 9 bases in between. Germline loops: CDR1 SEHNR, CDR2 FQNEAQ (reference sequence). CDR3 coding DNA: TGTGCCAGCAGCTTAAGGCTTGGTACTGAAGCTTTCTTT. This gives the protein CASSLRLGTEAFF.

The chain recombines TRBV7-3 with TRBJ2-1; TRBD2 is a possible D gene (5 bases). The CDR3 covers 13 residues. The germline V and J ends were trimmed by 3 bases and 4 bases, with 7 bases remaining between them. Germline CDR1 is SGHTA and CDR2 is FQGTGA. CDR3 in amino acids: CASSFTSYNEQFF. CDR3 in DNA: TGTGCCAGCAGCTTCACTAGTTACAATGAGCAGTTCTTC.

This clonotype was detected many times. This sequence joins TRBV25-1 and TRBJ2-5; D is uncertain. The CDR3 runs 14 residues. Germline values: CDR1 MGHDK, CDR2 SYGVNS. Trimming removed 4 bases at V and 3 bases at J, with 12 bases between. The CDR3 reads CASSVPGRKETQYF. As DNA, the CDR3 is TGTGCCAGCAGTGTTCCCGGCAGAAAAGAGACCCAGTACTTC.

This clonotype was detected only a few times. Just one base apart from a much larger clone, this may be a read error. The chain links TRBV24-1 to TRBJ2-3, with D hard to call. This CDR3 contains 16 residues. Germline CDR1 is KGHDR and CDR2 is SFDVKD. The germline V and J ends were trimmed by 2 bases and 1 base, with 12 bases remaining between them. CDR3 DNA sequence: TGTGCCACCAGTGATTCGAACAGCTGCGGCACAGATACGCAGTATTTT. Translating gives CATSDSNSCGTDTQYF.

The V gene is TRBV6-9, the J gene TRBJ2-7; 10 positions match TRBD1. V shed 3 bases, J shed 6 bases, and the junction held 8 bases outside the gene matches. Germline lookup yields CDR1 MNHGY and CDR2 SVAAGI. This CDR3 comprises 15 residues. The CDR3 spells CASSYMTGGASEQYV. The CDR3 DNA is TGTGCCAGCAGTTACATGACAGGGGGCGCGTCCGAGCAGTACGTC.

This clonotype has just a few counts. A much larger clonotype is one base distant, so this may be a read error. The conserved closing phenylalanine or tryptophan is absent in this CDR3, likely reflecting a read error. V usage is TRBV27 and J usage is TRBJ1-2; D is possibly TRBD1 (5 bases). Germline-derived CDR1 and CDR2 are MNHEY and SMNVEV (reference sequence). Trimming cost V 4 bases and J 7 bases, with 16 bases left between them. The CDR3 spans 14 residues. The CDR3, as DNA: TGTGCCAGCAGTTCCCTAGAAAGGGGAGGTGGCTACACCCTC. This gives the protein CASSSLERGGGYTL.

This clonotype was seen only a few times. V is TRBV30 and J is TRBJ2-7, with a weak D call TRBD2 (5 bases). This CDR3 has 12 amino acids. Trimming took off 4 bases at V and 5 bases at J, with 12 bases between the two ends. Looked up from germline, CDR1 is GTSNPN and CDR2 is SVGIG (reference sequence). CDR3 nucleotide sequence: TGTGCCTGGACCTCCCAGAGGGACGAGCAGTACTTC. Translated: CAWTSQRDEQYF.

At least ten counts were recorded for this clonotype. The chain has TRBV18 and TRBJ2-1; TRBD2 agrees at 8 bases. Trimming at V came to 0 bases and at J to 3 bases, leaving 10 bases not matched to a gene. Germline V gene data show CDR1 as KGHSH and CDR2 as LQKENI. This CDR3 contains 18 residues. Here the CDR3 reads CASSPPYKTSGVYNEQFF. CDR3 bases: TGTGCCAGCTCACCACCGTATAAAACTAGCGGAGTCTACAATGAGCAGTTCTTC.

Comments on this clonotype: A much larger clone sits a single nucleotide away, making a read error possible. The chain is built from TRBV6-1 and TRBJ1-5; D is perhaps TRBD1 (5 bases). Between the trimmed V and J ends, which lost 3 bases and 11 bases, there was a span of 14 bases. The CDR3 extends over 13 amino acids. Germline V gives CDR1 MNHNS, CDR2 SASEGT. CDR3 region: CASSEGGEGSQHF. The CDR3 DNA reads as TGTGCCAGCAGTGAGGGGGGGGAGGGGTCCCAGCATTTT.